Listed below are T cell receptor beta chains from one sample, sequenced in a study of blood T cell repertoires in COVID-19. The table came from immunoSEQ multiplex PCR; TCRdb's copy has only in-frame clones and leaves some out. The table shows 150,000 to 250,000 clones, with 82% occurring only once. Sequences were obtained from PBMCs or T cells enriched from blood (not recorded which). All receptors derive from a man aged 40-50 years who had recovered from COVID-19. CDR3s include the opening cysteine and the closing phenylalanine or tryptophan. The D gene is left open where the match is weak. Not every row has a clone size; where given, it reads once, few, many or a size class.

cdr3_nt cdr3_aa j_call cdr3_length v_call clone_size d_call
TGTGCCAGCTCACCAACAGGGACAGGAGGCGGCTACACCTTC CASSPTGTGGGYTF TRBJ1-2 14 TRBV18 NA TRBD1
TGTGCCAGCACCCCGATGGACAGAAGCAATGAGCAGTTCTTC CASTPMDRSNEQFF TRBJ2-1 14 TRBV6-5 NA NA
TGTGCCAGCAGCCCATACACAGGGGCGGGCACTGAAGCTTTCTTT CASSPYTGAGTEAFF TRBJ1-1 15 TRBV5-5 NA TRBD1
TGTGCCAGCAGTTCAACTCCGGGACAATATGAAAAACTGTTTTTT CASSSTPGQYEKLFF TRBJ1-4 15 TRBV6-2/TRBV6-3 once NA
TGCGCCAGCAACCGGGACTTTACCCCTGGGAACTATGGCTACACCTTC CASNRDFTPGNYGYTF TRBJ1-2 16 TRBV4-3 NA NA
TGTGCCAGCAGCCTTGCAGGGTCCTACGAGCAGTACTTC CASSLAGSYEQYF TRBJ2-7 13 TRBV7-9 once NA
TGTGCCAGCAATTTGGGCGGGAGTGTGTACGGGCAGTACTTC CASNLGGSVYGQYF TRBJ2-7 14 TRBV2 NA TRBD2
TGCGCCAGCAGCTTGGGGGGGGGCGCAGATACGCAGTATTTT CASSLGGGADTQYF TRBJ2-3 14 TRBV5-1 NA NA
TGCGCCAGCAGCACGACTAGGAGCACAGATACGCAGTATTTT CASSTTRSTDTQYF TRBJ2-3 14 TRBV5-1 NA NA
TGTGCCATCAGTGAGTCGTCGCAGTTCTATGGCTACACCTTC CAISESSQFYGYTF TRBJ1-2 14 TRBV10-3 NA NA
TGCGCCAGCAGCGACGGTGGGACAGCCACCTACGAGCAGTACTTC CASSDGGTATYEQYF TRBJ2-7 15 TRBV5-1 NA TRBD1
TGTGCCAGCAGCGGAAAGCGGGAGGGGGGGGAGACCCAGTACTTC CASSGKREGGETQYF TRBJ2-5 15 TRBV5-4 NA TRBD2
TGTGCCAGCAGCTTGGGGGCTGGTGACACTGAAGCTTTCTTT CASSLGAGDTEAFF TRBJ1-1 14 TRBV7-3 NA NA
TGTGCCAGCTCCGAGGCGTGGGTCAGAGAGGGCTACACCTTC CASSEAWVREGYTF TRBJ1-2 14 TRBV18 NA NA
TGCGCCAGCAGCCAAGATCTAAATCAGGGCTGGGGAAACACCATATATTTT CASSQDLNQGWGNTIYF TRBJ1-3 17 TRBV4-3 NA NA
TGTGCCAGCAGTTACTCGATCACTATGGAGGGCTACACCTTC CASSYSITMEGYTF TRBJ1-2 14 TRBV6-5 NA NA
TGCAGTGCTAGACCGGGGGAGGACTACACCTTC CSARPGEDYTF TRBJ1-2 11 TRBV20-1 NA NA
TGTGCCAGCAGCCGGGACAGTGTCAATTCACCCCTCCACTTT CASSRDSVNSPLHF TRBJ1-6 14 TRBV3-1/TRBV3-2 few TRBD1
TGTGCCAGCTCACCATACCCGGTCGGCTCTGGAAACACCATATATTTT CASSPYPVGSGNTIYF TRBJ1-3 16 TRBV18 NA NA
TGTGCCAGCAGCTTAGAGACAGGGGTAGAGACCCAGTACTTC CASSLETGVETQYF TRBJ2-5 14 TRBV7-8 NA TRBD1
TGTGCCAGCGGAGTTGGAGTCGCTGAAGCTTTCTTT CASGVGVAEAFF TRBJ1-1 12 TRBV7-9 once NA
TGTGCCAGCAGCCAAAATCTGCTATCCTCTGGAAACACCATATATTTT CASSQNLLSSGNTIYF TRBJ1-3 16 TRBV4-2 NA NA
TGTGCCAGCGTAGAACGGGACAGGGTACACGAGCAGTACTTC CASVERDRVHEQYF TRBJ2-7 14 TRBV6-5 NA TRBD1
TGCGCCAGCAGCCCGGGACAGGGCAATGAAAAACTGTTTTTT CASSPGQGNEKLFF TRBJ1-4 14 TRBV4-3 NA TRBD1
TGTGCCAGCAGCCGTGGGACAGCGAACACCGGGGAGCTGTTTTTT CASSRGTANTGELFF TRBJ2-2 15 TRBV7-3 NA TRBD1
TGCGCCAGCAGCGGAGGACAGGGACACTATGGCTACACCTTC CASSGGQGHYGYTF TRBJ1-2 14 TRBV5-1 few TRBD1
TGCGCCAGCAGCCACACTCCGGGACTAGCGGACAATGAGCAGTTCTTC CASSHTPGLADNEQFF TRBJ2-1 16 TRBV4-1 NA TRBD2
TGCGCCAGCAGCCAAGACAGGGGGGACTGGGAGACCCAGTACTTC CASSQDRGDWETQYF TRBJ2-5 15 TRBV4-1 NA NA
TGCGCCAGCAGCCAAGATTCTAGCGGGATGACCTACGAGCAGTACTTC CASSQDSSGMTYEQYF TRBJ2-7 16 TRBV4-3 NA TRBD2
TGCGCCAGCAGCCCCGCCCCGATTGGAGGTGAGCAGTTCTTC CASSPAPIGGEQFF TRBJ2-1 14 TRBV4-3 NA NA
TGTGCCAGCAGCTTAGTTGGGACTAGCGGGGCCCTCGATAAGTATTTT CASSLVGTSGALDKYF TRBJ2-3 16 TRBV7-2 once TRBD2
TGTGCCAGCAGTTACTCTAGCACCGGGGAGCTGTTTTTT CASSYSSTGELFF TRBJ2-2 13 TRBV6-6 NA NA
TGCGCCAGCAGCCAAGCGGGACAGGGGAATTCACCCCTCCACTTT CASSQAGQGNSPLHF TRBJ1-6 15 TRBV4-3 NA TRBD1
TGTGCCAGCAGGCGGCAGGGTGGTATGAACACTGAAGCTTTCTTT CASRRQGGMNTEAFF TRBJ1-1 15 TRBV5-8 NA NA
TGTGCCAGCAGCTTAGTTCGGGGGTACACTGAAGCTTTCTTT CASSLVRGYTEAFF TRBJ1-1 14 TRBV7-8 NA NA
TGCAGCGTCCCCTTAAGGGGGGGGAACTATGGCTACACCTTC CSVPLRGGNYGYTF TRBJ1-2 14 TRBV29-1 few NA
TGCGCCAGCAGCCGGATGACAGGGGGCCCCTACGAGCAGTACTTC CASSRMTGGPYEQYF TRBJ2-7 15 TRBV5-1 NA TRBD1
TGTGCCAGCAGTGAAGAAAGTTCGGGGAGGGGAGGTAATGGCTACACCTTC CASSEESSGRGGNGYTF TRBJ1-2 17 TRBV2 few NA
TGTGCCAGCAGTTCTAACAGGGGGCGTGGAGCTTTCTTT CASSSNRGRGAFF TRBJ1-1 13 TRBV5-6 NA TRBD1
TGTGCCAGCAGTTATGGGACAGGGGCTGGAAACACCATATATTTT CASSYGTGAGNTIYF TRBJ1-3 15 TRBV6-6 few TRBD1
TGTGCTAGCACAGGGTCGGGGCAGCCCCAGCATTTT CASTGSGQPQHF TRBJ1-5 12 TRBV12-5 NA NA
TGTGCCAGCAGTTACGAGGTCAACACCGGGGAGCTGTTTTTT CASSYEVNTGELFF TRBJ2-2 14 TRBV6-5 NA NA